This TCR beta chain was captured by sequencing in a study of technical replicates of blood from a few donors. Sequencing used immunoSEQ multiplex PCR; TCRdb keeps in-frame clones, though not all of them. The sample carries about 80,000 clones, roughly 90% recorded once. CDR1 and CDR2 from the germline V gene are SGDLS and YYNGEE. This CDR3 comprises 17 residues. V trimming: 3 bases; J trimming: 1 base; junction bases outside the gene matches: 11. The chain combines TRBV9 with TRBJ1-1, with 8 bases that match TRBD1. This clonotype was obtained from a human donor in good health. Sequencing used T cells isolated from PBMCs. The chain's CDR3 is CASSDSYDRGSNTEAFF. Here the CDR3 DNA reads TGTGCCAGCAGCGACAGCTATGACAGGGGTTCGAACACTGAAGCTTTCTTT.